This section outlines one T cell receptor (beta chain) sequence together with its context. The antigen remains unidentified. The V and J ends lost 0 bases and 11 bases respectively, with 17 bases between them. CDR3 length equals 15 residues. Per germline, CDR1 LGHDT and CDR2 YNNKEL (reference sequence). The data are from a study of vaccination effects on CD4 cells after COVID-19. Study overall: It was a median of 72 days after the second dose that post-vaccine samples were obtained. Wells containing a few million PBMC each were cultured with 10 IU/ml IL-2 and 10 ug/ml peptides.

Measured with immunoSEQ multiplex PCR; TCRdb has only the in-frame clones, and not every one. Of about 50,000 clones in the sample, under 85% are singletons; the top ten hold under 7%. Culturing for roughly 9 days preceded CD4+ T cell isolation. PCR-confirmed SARS-CoV-2 infection occurred in the person between March and December 2020. The participants, recipients of two vaccine doses, got either BNT162b2 or mRNA-1273. The chain employs TRBV3-1 (or the pseudogene TRBV3-2) and TRBJ1-5, with D tentatively TRBD1 (5 bases). The specimen was CD4+ T cells from PBMCs cultured without peptide, collected after COVID-19 vaccination. This TCR derives from a human donor who had a prior SARS-CoV-2 infection. CDR3 residues: CASSQDRHGGLTQHF. CDR3 nucleotide sequence: TGTGCCAGCAGCCAAGATCGACATGGGGGGTTGACCCAGCATTTT.